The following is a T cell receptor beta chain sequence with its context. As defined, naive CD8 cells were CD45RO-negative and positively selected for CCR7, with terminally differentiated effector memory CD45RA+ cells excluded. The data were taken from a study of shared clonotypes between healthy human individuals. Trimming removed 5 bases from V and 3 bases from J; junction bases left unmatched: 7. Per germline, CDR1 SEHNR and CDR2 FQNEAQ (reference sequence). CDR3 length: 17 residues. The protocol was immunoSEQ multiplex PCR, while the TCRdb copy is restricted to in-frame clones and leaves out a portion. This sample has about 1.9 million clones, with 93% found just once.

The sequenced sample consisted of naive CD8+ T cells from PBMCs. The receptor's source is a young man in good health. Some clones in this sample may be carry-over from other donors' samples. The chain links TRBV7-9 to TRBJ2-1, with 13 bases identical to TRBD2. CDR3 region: CASSDGLAGANYNEQFF. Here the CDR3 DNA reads TGTGCCAGCAGCGATGGACTAGCGGGAGCCAACTACAATGAGCAGTTCTTC.